These T cell receptor beta chains were read from a single sample in a study of response to subunit inactivated influenza vaccine. MiXCR was run by TCRdb on the RT-PCR reads, yielding one entry per CDR3 protein. The repertoire includes 500,000 to 550,000 distinct CDR3 sequences, less than 7.5% of them detected once, and around 13% sits in the top ten. Sequencing used PBMCs from blood, obtained less than 30 months after vaccination. Source of these receptors: a man aged 50 to 69 who received an inactivated influenza vaccine. Each CDR3 is given with its conserved first and last residue. The D gene is left open where the match is weak. A clone size is listed for some rows: how often the clone was seen (once, few, many), or a class if it is expanded.

abundance: many; d_gene: -; j_gene: TRBJ2-2; v_gene: TRBV25-1; CDR3aa: CASTTGPDTGELFF; CDR3nt: TGTGCCAGCACAACGGGACCCGACACCGGGGAGCTGTTTTTT
abundance: -; d_gene: -; j_gene: TRBJ2-3; v_gene: TRBV20-1; CDR3aa: CSASVRGGQNTQYF; CDR3nt: TGCAGTGCTAGCGTCAGGGGGGGCCAAAATACGCAGTATTTT
abundance: few; d_gene: TRBD1; j_gene: TRBJ2-1; v_gene: TRBV7-9; CDR3aa: CASSLVRGQVNEQFF; CDR3nt: TGTGCCAGCAGCTTAGTCAGGGGGCAGGTCAATGAGCAGTTCTTC
abundance: -; d_gene: -; j_gene: TRBJ2-3; v_gene: TRBV7-6; CDR3aa: CASSYLGLTDTQYF; CDR3nt: TGTGCCAGCAGTTACCTGGGTCTCACAGATACGCAGTATTTT
abundance: many; d_gene: TRBD2; j_gene: TRBJ2-7; v_gene: TRBV23-1; CDR3aa: CASSQMTSRSSYEQYF; CDR3nt: TGCGCCAGCAGTCAGATGACTAGCCGTAGCTCCTACGAGCAGTACTTC
abundance: few; d_gene: -; j_gene: TRBJ2-1; v_gene: TRBV12-5; CDR3aa: CASTVGAPGGEQFF; CDR3nt: TGTGCTAGTACAGTGGGGGCACCAGGAGGTGAGCAGTTCTTC
abundance: -; d_gene: -; j_gene: TRBJ1-2; v_gene: TRBV7-9; CDR3aa: CASSLGSLGANYGYTF; CDR3nt: TGTGCCAGCAGCTTAGGGTCTTTGGGAGCTAACTATGGCTACACCTTC
abundance: -; d_gene: -; j_gene: TRBJ2-3; v_gene: TRBV20-1; CDR3aa: CSASIGETTDTQYF; CDR3nt: TGCAGTGCTAGTATTGGCGAAACCACAGATACGCAGTATTTT
abundance: many; d_gene: -; j_gene: TRBJ1-6; v_gene: TRBV2; CDR3aa: CASSEFSPLHF; CDR3nt: TGTGCCAGCAGTGAATTTTCACCCCTCCACTTT
abundance: few; d_gene: -; j_gene: TRBJ2-3; v_gene: TRBV24-1; CDR3aa: CATSDLHLGTQYF; CDR3nt: TGTGCCACCAGTGATTTGCACTTGGGTACGCAGTATTTT
abundance: few; d_gene: -; j_gene: TRBJ2-1; v_gene: TRBV5-1; CDR3aa: CASSWRGSAGEQFF; CDR3nt: TGCGCCAGCAGCTGGCGCGGATCTGCGGGTGAGCAGTTCTTC
abundance: -; d_gene: TRBD1; j_gene: TRBJ2-5; v_gene: TRBV20-1; CDR3aa: CSARARTGQTQYF; CDR3nt: TGCAGTGCTAGAGCTAGGACAGGCCAAACCCAGTACTTC
abundance: many; d_gene: TRBD2; j_gene: TRBJ2-5; v_gene: TRBV10-3; CDR3aa: CAIKGEGSQETQYF; CDR3nt: TGTGCCATCAAAGGGGAGGGGTCCCAAGAGACCCAGTACTTC
abundance: many; d_gene: -; j_gene: TRBJ2-4; v_gene: TRBV5-1; CDR3aa: CASSFSGARAKNIQYF; CDR3nt: TGCGCCAGCAGCTTTTCTGGGGCGAGGGCCAAAAACATTCAGTACTTC
abundance: -; d_gene: TRBD2; j_gene: TRBJ2-1; v_gene: TRBV10-3; CDR3aa: CAISSGRGNNEQFF; CDR3nt: TGTGCCATCAGTTCCGGGCGGGGGAACAATGAGCAGTTCTTC
abundance: -; d_gene: TRBD2; j_gene: TRBJ2-1; v_gene: TRBV15; CDR3aa: CATSRLAGGQYNEQFF; CDR3nt: TGTGCCACCAGCAGACTAGCGGGGGGCCAGTACAATGAGCAGTTCTTC
abundance: few; d_gene: TRBD2; j_gene: TRBJ2-1; v_gene: TRBV12-5; CDR3aa: CASGSGTSGIPQFF; CDR3nt: TGTGCTAGTGGTTCGGGTACTAGCGGGATCCCGCAGTTCTTC
abundance: many; d_gene: -; j_gene: TRBJ2-3; v_gene: TRBV7-9; CDR3aa: CASSLTGGTDTQYF; CDR3nt: TGTGCCAGCAGCTTAACTGGGGGCACAGATACGCAGTATTTT
abundance: few; d_gene: -; j_gene: TRBJ2-1; v_gene: TRBV10-3; CDR3aa: CAISEMGPPGNEQFF; CDR3nt: TGTGCCATCAGTGAAATGGGACCTCCTGGGAATGAGCAGTTCTTC
abundance: -; d_gene: -; j_gene: TRBJ2-5; v_gene: TRBV20-1; CDR3aa: CSARVWGRETQYF; CDR3nt: TGCAGTGCTAGAGTCTGGGGCCGGGAGACCCAGTACTTC
abundance: -; d_gene: TRBD2; j_gene: TRBJ2-1; v_gene: TRBV27; CDR3aa: CASSPYRLAGNNEQFF; CDR3nt: TGTGCCAGCAGTCCATACCGACTAGCGGGCAACAATGAGCAGTTCTTC
abundance: -; d_gene: -; j_gene: TRBJ2-2; v_gene: TRBV9; CDR3aa: CASSKLGRLNTGELFF; CDR3nt: TGTGCCAGCAGCAAGCTAGGAAGGCTAAACACCGGGGAGCTGTTTTTT
abundance: few; d_gene: -; j_gene: TRBJ2-6; v_gene: TRBV2; CDR3aa: CASKEGTSGANVLTF; CDR3nt: TGTGCCAGCAAGGAGGGAACCTCTGGGGCCAACGTCCTGACTTTC
abundance: -; d_gene: TRBD1; j_gene: TRBJ2-1; v_gene: TRBV9; CDR3aa: CASSVGQSYNEQFF; CDR3nt: TGTGCCAGCAGCGTGGGACAGTCCTACAATGAGCAGTTCTTC
abundance: many; d_gene: TRBD1; j_gene: TRBJ2-3; v_gene: TRBV5-1; CDR3aa: CASSSNRGRKDTQYF; CDR3nt: TGCGCCAGCAGCTCGAACAGGGGGCGGAAAGATACGCAGTATTTT
abundance: -; d_gene: -; j_gene: TRBJ2-2; v_gene: TRBV2; CDR3aa: CASCARSSWLYSNTGELFF; CDR3nt: TGTGCCAGCTGTGCGCGTTCCTCTTGGCTGTATTCGAACACCGGGGAGCTGTTTTTT
abundance: few; d_gene: -; j_gene: TRBJ2-1; v_gene: TRBV4-1; CDR3aa: CASSRLLGDNEQFF; CDR3nt: TGCGCCAGCAGCCGTCTCCTGGGAGACAATGAGCAGTTCTTC
abundance: -; d_gene: -; j_gene: TRBJ2-7; v_gene: TRBV7-9; CDR3aa: CAGSSDHEQYF; CDR3nt: TGTGCCGGCAGCTCCGACCACGAGCAGTACTTC
abundance: few; d_gene: -; j_gene: TRBJ1-1; v_gene: TRBV6-1; CDR3aa: CASSEFGFTEAFF; CDR3nt: TGTGCCAGCAGTGAGTTCGGCTTCACTGAAGCTTTCTTT
abundance: -; d_gene: TRBD1; j_gene: TRBJ2-2; v_gene: TRBV20-1; CDR3aa: CSASISGQGTGELFF; CDR3nt: TGCAGTGCTAGTATTTCGGGACAGGGGACCGGGGAGCTGTTTTTT
abundance: many; d_gene: -; j_gene: TRBJ2-2; v_gene: TRBV30; CDR3aa: CAWTNTGELFF; CDR3nt: TGTGCCTGGACGAACACCGGGGAGCTGTTTTTT
abundance: few; d_gene: -; j_gene: TRBJ1-5; v_gene: TRBV12-3/TRBV12-4; CDR3aa: CASSDSYNQPQHF; CDR3nt: TGTGCCAGCAGTGACAGCTACAATCAGCCCCAGCATTTT
abundance: few; d_gene: -; j_gene: TRBJ1-5; v_gene: TRBV12-3/TRBV12-4; CDR3aa: CASSSSRISNQPQHF; CDR3nt: TGTGCCAGCAGTTCTTCCAGGATAAGCAATCAGCCCCAGCATTTT
abundance: many; d_gene: -; j_gene: TRBJ2-2; v_gene: TRBV10-3; CDR3aa: CAISGGGAATGELFF; CDR3nt: TGTGCCATCAGTGGTGGGGGGGCTGCCACCGGGGAGCTGTTTTTT
abundance: -; d_gene: -; j_gene: TRBJ1-6; v_gene: TRBV3-1; CDR3aa: CASSQTINSPLHF; CDR3nt: TGTGCCAGCAGCCAAACGATCAATTCACCCCTCCACTTT
abundance: many; d_gene: -; j_gene: TRBJ2-1; v_gene: TRBV12-3/TRBV12-4; CDR3aa: CASSLYRNEQFF; CDR3nt: TGTGCCAGCAGTTTGTATCGGAATGAGCAGTTCTTC
abundance: many; d_gene: -; j_gene: TRBJ1-1; v_gene: TRBV5-1; CDR3aa: CASSLEWGTEAFF; CDR3nt: TGCGCCAGCAGCTTGGAATGGGGGACTGAAGCTTTCTTT
abundance: few; d_gene: TRBD2; j_gene: TRBJ2-1; v_gene: TRBV5-1; CDR3aa: CASRPPTSGRSYNEQFF; CDR3nt: TGCGCCAGCAGGCCCCCTACTAGCGGGAGGTCCTACAATGAGCAGTTCTTC
abundance: many; d_gene: TRBD1; j_gene: TRBJ1-5; v_gene: TRBV9; CDR3aa: CASSVDQGVQPQHF; CDR3nt: TGTGCCAGCAGCGTAGACCAGGGGGTTCAGCCCCAGCATTTT
abundance: few; d_gene: -; j_gene: TRBJ1-5; v_gene: TRBV4-2; CDR3aa: CASSQDPSGAAAGPQHF; CDR3nt: TGTGCCAGCAGCCAAGATCCCTCTGGGGCAGCGGCGGGGCCCCAGCATTTT
abundance: few; d_gene: TRBD1; j_gene: TRBJ2-7; v_gene: TRBV9; CDR3aa: CASSEGFGTVSYEQYF; CDR3nt: TGTGCCAGCAGCGAGGGGTTCGGGACAGTCTCCTACGAGCAGTACTTC
abundance: few; d_gene: -; j_gene: TRBJ1-4; v_gene: TRBV5-1; CDR3aa: CASSRLHGRVVSTNEKLFF; CDR3nt: TGCGCCAGCAGCCGACTCCATGGGAGGGTGGTGTCAACTAATGAAAAACTGTTTTTT
abundance: -; d_gene: TRBD2; j_gene: TRBJ2-7; v_gene: TRBV10-3; CDR3aa: CAIKGAGVEQYF; CDR3nt: TGTGCCATCAAAGGTGCGGGGGTTGAGCAGTACTTC
abundance: -; d_gene: -; j_gene: TRBJ1-1; v_gene: TRBV6-1; CDR3aa: CASSEKGLNTEAFF; CDR3nt: TGTGCCAGCAGTGAAAAGGGTTTGAACACTGAAGCTTTCTTT
abundance: -; d_gene: TRBD1; j_gene: TRBJ2-1; v_gene: TRBV7-9; CDR3aa: CASSSLGQVRYNEQFF; CDR3nt: TGTGCCAGCAGCTCACTTGGACAGGTTCGCTACAATGAGCAGTTCTTC
abundance: many; d_gene: TRBD1; j_gene: TRBJ1-1; v_gene: TRBV5-5; CDR3aa: CASSWGQRNTEAFF; CDR3nt: TGTGCCAGCAGCTGGGGACAGAGAAACACTGAAGCTTTCTTT
abundance: few; d_gene: -; j_gene: TRBJ1-5; v_gene: TRBV11-2; CDR3aa: CASSPDGQFNQPQHF; CDR3nt: TGTGCCAGCAGCCCAGACGGACAGTTTAATCAGCCCCAGCATTTT
abundance: few; d_gene: TRBD1; j_gene: TRBJ1-1; v_gene: TRBV4-1; CDR3aa: CASSHPGQGVAEAFF; CDR3nt: TGCGCCAGCAGCCACCCCGGACAGGGTGTGGCTGAAGCTTTCTTT